This T cell receptor beta chain appears in the sequencing data of a study of control samples from healthy donors and cancer patients. The assay was immunoSEQ multiplex PCR, and TCRdb's table has in-frame clones only and misses some. This sample has some 120,000 clones, with over 90% found just once. The TCR sequence derives from a man in his thirties or forties in good health. What was sequenced was blood.

CDR3 amino acids: CASSSGGANQPQHF. DNA of the CDR3: TGTGCCAGCAGTTCAGGGGGCGCGAATCAGCCCCAGCATTTT. The chain carries TRBV27 and TRBJ1-5; 8 bases line up with TRBD1. V shed 4 bases and J 4 bases; nucleotides not matched to a gene: 3. The CDR3 spans 14 residues. CDR1 and CDR2 (germline): MNHEY, SMNVEV (reference sequence).